A single TCR beta chain is shown here with its context. CDR1 and CDR2 (germline): SGHTA, FQGNSA. V shed 7 bases and J shed 2 bases, with 18 bases lying between them. There are 15 residues in the CDR3. This specimen comes from a study of cytomegalovirus exposure and HLA in healthy donors. The primer mix had 60 Vbeta and 13 Jbeta primers. TCRdb's copy holds only in-frame clones and misses some; the assay was immunoSEQ multiplex PCR. Counted here are 150,000 or so clones, around four fifths occurring once; the ten biggest clones make up 1.5% to 2.5%. Sequencing was carried out using PBMCs. The sequence was obtained from a young man in good health and CMV-seronegative. This chain joins TRBV7-2 and TRBJ2-7; maybe TRBD2 (6 bases). The CDR3 here is CASTPERAFPYEQYF. DNA for the CDR3: TGTGCCAGCACCCCCGAGCGGGCCTTCCCCTACGAGCAGTACTTC.